This T cell receptor (beta chain) was recovered during a study of vaccination and CD4 T cells after COVID-19. Sequenced with the Oncomine TCR Beta short-read assay was DNA taken from cultured CD4+ T cells. MiXCR, applied by TCRdb to the PCR reads, yields one record per CDR3 protein. The table includes 16,000 or so distinct CDR3 sequences, 45% to 55% detected once. The treatment: approximately nine-day PBMC culture with coronavirus spike peptide pools or control peptides (ViraFEST assay). A note on this clonotype: Its antigen is unidentified.

The ends were cut back, 3 bases at V and 1 base at J, with 16 bases in the middle. Germline V gives CDR1 LNHDA, CDR2 SQIVND (reference sequence). CDR3 length equals 17 residues. This TCR was sampled from a human donor who had recovered from COVID-19. The rearrangement links TRBV19 to TRBJ1-5, with a weak D call TRBD1 (6 bases). The material was CD4+ T cells from blood, cultured in vitro, obtained before SARS-CoV-2 vaccination. The CDR3 DNA sequence: TGTGCCAGTAGTATTCTACTCAGGGGTGTCAGCAATCAGCCCCAGCATTTT. Protein product: CASSILLRGVSNQPQHF. Complete variable domain (other parts from reference TRBV19 and TRBJ1-5): DGGITQSPKYLFRKEGQNVTLSCEQNLNHDAMYWYRQDPGQGLRLIYYSQIVNDFQKGDIAEGYSVSREKKESFPLTVTSAQKNPTAFYLCASSILLRGVSNQPQHFGDGTRLSIL.